The TCR beta chain under discussion was sequenced for a study of shared clonotypes between healthy human individuals. Germline-derived CDR1 and CDR2 are MNHEY and SMNVEV (reference sequence). J lost 4 bases, V lost 7 bases, and 21 bases had no gene match. The CDR3 extends over 18 amino acids. Repertoires were generated with immunoSEQ multiplex PCR, while TCRdb's copy carries only in-frame clones and drops some. The sample shows around 980,000 clones, around three quarters of them seen only once. The chain combines TRBV27 with TRBJ1-1, with 7 bases lining up with TRBD1. This receptor was taken from a man between 18 and 29 years old in good health. Some clones in this sample may be carry-over from other donors' samples. Sample: memory CD4+ T cells from PBMCs. Indicated subset: CD45RA-negative fraction. The CDR3 region has the DNA TGTGCCAGCAAAAACCCCGGGAGGGGGCTCTCCCTAGCCACTGAAGCTTTCTTT. Translating gives CASKNPGRGLSLATEAFF.